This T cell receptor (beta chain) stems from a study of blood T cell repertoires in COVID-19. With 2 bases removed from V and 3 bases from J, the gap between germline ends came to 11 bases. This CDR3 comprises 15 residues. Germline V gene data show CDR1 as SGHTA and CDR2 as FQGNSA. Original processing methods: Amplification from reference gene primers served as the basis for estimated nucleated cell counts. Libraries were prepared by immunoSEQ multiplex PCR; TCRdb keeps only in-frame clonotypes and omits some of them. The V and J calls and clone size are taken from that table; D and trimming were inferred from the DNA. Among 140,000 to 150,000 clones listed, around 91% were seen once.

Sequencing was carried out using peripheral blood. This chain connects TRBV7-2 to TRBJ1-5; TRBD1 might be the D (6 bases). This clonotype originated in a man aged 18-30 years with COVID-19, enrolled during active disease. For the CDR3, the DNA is TGTGCCAGCAGCTTAAGGCCAGGGGACAATCAGCCCCAGCATTTT. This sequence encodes CASSLRPGDNQPQHF.